Sequencing of this TCR beta chain was carried out in a study of radiotherapy plus CTLA-4 blockade in lung cancer. The overall study: Objective responses were seen in about a sixth of patients, disease control in roughly 30%. Whole-study results and caveats: Early blood T cell clone dynamics, with interferon-beta, were reported to best predict response. Tumor-origin TCR clones grew in blood after radiotherapy plus ipilimumab.

Patients with chemo-refractory metastatic non-small-cell lung cancer received focal radiation plus CTLA-4 blockade with ipilimumab. Germline assignment: CDR1 MDHEN and CDR2 SYDVKM. The CDR3 covers 15 residues. The V end was cut by 6 bases, the J end by 0 bases, with 11 bases between. With respect to this clone: Its antigen is not known.

TCRdb's table, derived via immunoSEQ multiplex PCR, lists solely in-frame clones and lacks some. The sample has 30,000 to 40,000 clones, roughly 71% seen once; the top ten hold 4%. The input for sequencing was peripheral blood, taken from a patient treated with radiotherapy plus ipilimumab. The chain is built from TRBV28 and TRBJ1-4; D remains unclear. The receptor was isolated from a human donor with non-small cell lung cancer who had stable disease on radiotherapy plus ipilimumab. CDR3 amino acids: CASRSQSATNEKLFF. CDR3 DNA sequence: TGTGCCAGCAGATCGCAGAGTGCAACTAATGAAAAACTGTTTTTT.